This T cell receptor (beta chain) was documented in a study of identifying expanded T cells in peripheral blood. No infections or other immune events were documented during collection. The V end lost 1 base, the J end lost 7 bases, and 8 bases lay between the germline ends. Germline CDR1 and CDR2: SGHTS and YDEGEE. This CDR3 region has 12 residues. Sequencing was performed with immunoSEQ multiplex PCR; in TCRdb, only in-frame clones are kept and a portion is missing. Of approximately 100,000 clones in the sample, 88% were seen once. A remark on this clone: What it recognizes is unknown.

Study observations and caveats: Roughly 1.2 clones differed between technical replicates, versus about 15 and 19 over time.

J is TRBJ1-2 and V is TRBV5-8; D unclear. Sequencing was carried out using blood. The clonotype was recovered from a person aged 18 to 69 in good health. CDR3: CASSLRFAGYTF. CDR3 coding DNA: TGTGCCAGCAGCTTGAGGTTTGCTGGCTACACCTTC.